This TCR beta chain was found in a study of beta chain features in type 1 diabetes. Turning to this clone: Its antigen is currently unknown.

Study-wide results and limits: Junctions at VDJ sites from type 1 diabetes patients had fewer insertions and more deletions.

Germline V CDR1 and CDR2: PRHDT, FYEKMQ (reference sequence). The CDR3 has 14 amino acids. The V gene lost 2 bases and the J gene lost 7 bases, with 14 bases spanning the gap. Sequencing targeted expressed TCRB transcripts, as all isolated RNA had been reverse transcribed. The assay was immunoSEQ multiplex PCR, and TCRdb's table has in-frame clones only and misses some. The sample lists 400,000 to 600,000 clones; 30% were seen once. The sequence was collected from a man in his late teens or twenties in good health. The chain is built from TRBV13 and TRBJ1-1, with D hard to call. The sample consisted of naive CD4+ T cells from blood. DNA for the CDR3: TGTGCCAGCAGCTTAAATCAGGCGAAGGTTGAAGCTTTCTTT. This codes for CASSLNQAKVEAFF.